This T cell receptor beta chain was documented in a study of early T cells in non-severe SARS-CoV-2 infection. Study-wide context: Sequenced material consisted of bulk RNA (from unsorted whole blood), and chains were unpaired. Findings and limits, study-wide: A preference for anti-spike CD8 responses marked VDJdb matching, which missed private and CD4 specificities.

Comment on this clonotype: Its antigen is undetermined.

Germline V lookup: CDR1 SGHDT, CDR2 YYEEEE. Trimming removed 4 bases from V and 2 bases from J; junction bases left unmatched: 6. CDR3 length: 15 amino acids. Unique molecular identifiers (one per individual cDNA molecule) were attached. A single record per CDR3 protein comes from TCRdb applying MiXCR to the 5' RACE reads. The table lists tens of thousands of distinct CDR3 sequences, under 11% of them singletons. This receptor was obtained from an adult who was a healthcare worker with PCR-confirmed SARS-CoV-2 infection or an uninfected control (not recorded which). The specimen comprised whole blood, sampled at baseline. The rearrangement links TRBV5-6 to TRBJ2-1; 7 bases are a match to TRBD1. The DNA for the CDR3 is TGTGCCAGCAGCCGACGGCAGGGGGCCTACAATGAGCAGTTCTTC. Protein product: CASSRRQGAYNEQFF.